This is a list of T cell receptor beta chains from one sample in a study of OX40 agonist ivuxolimab in advanced cancers. Here immunoSEQ multiplex PCR was the method, and the copy in TCRdb shows in-frame clones only, minus some. This sample yields about 45,000 clones, of which 82% are seen a single time; about 2% belongs to the top ten. The specimen comprised CD4+ or CD8+ T cells sorted from blood, sampled in a trial of the OX40 agonist ivuxolimab. The receptors were sampled from an adult with an advanced solid tumor such as melanoma, head and neck, liver or kidney cancer. Each CDR3 is given with its conserved first and last residue. The D gene is left open where the match is weak. Not every row has a clone size; where given, it reads once, few, many or a size class.

V gene	D gene	clone size	J gene	CDR3 protein	CDR3 DNA
TRBV28	NA	NA	TRBJ2-2	CASSLYGTKIPGELFF	TGTGCCAGCAGTTTATATGGGACGAAGATACCCGGGGAGCTGTTTTTT
TRBV7-2	TRBD1	NA	TRBJ1-2	CASSPGTVANYGYTF	TGTGCCAGCAGCCCGGGGACAGTCGCTAACTATGGCTACACCTTC
TRBV7-9	TRBD2	NA	TRBJ2-3	CASSPPFRLASGDTQYF	TGTGCCAGCAGCCCCCCATTTAGACTAGCCTCAGGAGATACGCAGTATTTT
TRBV18	TRBD2	NA	TRBJ2-7	CASSPGLAGVSYEQYF	TGTGCCAGCTCACCTGGACTAGCGGGAGTTTCCTACGAGCAGTACTTC
TRBV6-1	NA	NA	TRBJ1-3	CASSGRSGNTIYF	TGTGCCAGCAGTGGTAGGTCTGGAAACACCATATATTTT
TRBV27	TRBD2	NA	TRBJ2-5	CAPLGGSGGKETQYF	TGTGCCCCCCTGGGGGGTAGCGGGGGAAAAGAGACCCAGTACTTC
TRBV2	NA	NA	TRBJ2-7	CASNRGYEQYF	TGTGCCAGCAACCGGGGATACGAGCAGTACTTC
TRBV9	TRBD2	few	TRBJ2-1	CASSVAPTSGSEVEQFF	TGTGCCAGCAGCGTAGCTCCAACTAGCGGGAGTGAGGTTGAGCAGTTCTTC
TRBV30	NA	NA	TRBJ2-5	CAWSLPRAWEETQYF	TGTGCCTGGTCACTCCCCAGGGCCTGGGAAGAGACCCAGTACTTC
TRBV5-1	TRBD2	once	TRBJ2-5	CASSLGGVSAETQYF	TGCGCCAGCAGCCTCGGGGGGGTGAGCGCGGAGACCCAGTACTTC
TRBV4-1	NA	NA	TRBJ2-7	CASSQAGYEQYF	TGCGCCAGCAGCCAAGCAGGCTACGAGCAGTACTTC
TRBV6-1	TRBD1	NA	TRBJ1-1	CASSEPGQMNTEAFF	TGTGCCAGCAGTGAACCGGGACAGATGAACACTGAAGCTTTCTTT
TRBV28	NA	NA	TRBJ2-5	CASRGQFKETQYF	TGTGCCAGCAGAGGACAGTTTAAAGAGACCCAGTACTTC
TRBV7-8	NA	NA	TRBJ2-3	CASSKTLVGAPDTQYF	TGTGCCAGCAGTAAAACTTTAGTAGGGGCCCCAGATACGCAGTATTTT
TRBV5-1	NA	NA	TRBJ2-1	CASSLSQGFNEQFF	TGCGCCAGCAGCTTGTCTCAGGGGTTCAATGAGCAGTTCTTC
TRBV25-1	NA	NA	TRBJ1-4	CASSETRPTNEKLFF	TGTGCCAGCAGTGAAACTAGGCCAACTAATGAAAAACTGTTTTTT
TRBV9	NA	NA	TRBJ1-4	CASSPTGANEKLFF	TGTGCCAGCAGCCCGACAGGAGCTAATGAAAAACTGTTTTTT
TRBV6-6	NA	NA	TRBJ1-5	CASSYDGLSQPQHF	TGTGCCAGCAGTTATGACGGGCTTTCTCAGCCCCAGCATTTT
TRBV7-9	NA	NA	TRBJ2-5	CASSPPSGTQYF	TGTGCCAGCAGCCCGCCCTCGGGGACCCAGTACTTC
TRBV10-2	TRBD1	NA	TRBJ1-6	CASRTGESYNSPLHF	TGCGCCAGCAGAACAGGGGAGTCCTATAATTCACCCCTCCACTTT
TRBV19	NA	NA	TRBJ2-2	CASSYRGTGELFF	TGTGCCAGTAGTTATCGGGGGACCGGGGAGCTGTTTTTT
TRBV19	TRBD2	NA	TRBJ2-7	CASRTSGLAGGGSYEQYF	TGTGCCAGTAGGACATCGGGACTAGCGGGAGGAGGCTCCTACGAGCAGTACTTC
TRBV9	TRBD2	NA	TRBJ2-5	CASSASSGRAGETQYF	TGTGCCAGCAGCGCGTCTAGCGGGAGGGCCGGAGAGACCCAGTACTTC
TRBV2	NA	once	TRBJ1-2	CASSVRFYGYTF	TGTGCCAGCAGTGTCAGGTTCTATGGCTACACCTTC
TRBV9	NA	NA	TRBJ2-7	CASSVGGWGAYEQYF	TGTGCCAGCAGCGTAGGGGGCTGGGGGGCCTACGAGCAGTACTTC
TRBV18	NA	NA	TRBJ2-3	CASSPNPGTDTQYF	TGTGCCAGCTCACCGAACCCTGGCACAGATACGCAGTATTTT
TRBV18	NA	once	TRBJ2-5	CASSRGEETQYF	TGTGCCAGCTCACGAGGGGAAGAGACCCAGTACTTC
TRBV5-6	NA	NA	TRBJ1-1	CASRPGRQRFGAPNTEAFF	TGTGCCAGCAGGCCGGGGAGACAAAGGTTTGGGGCACCGAACACTGAAGCTTTCTTT
TRBV19	TRBD2	few	TRBJ2-2	CASSLGLAGVWSGELFF	TGTGCCAGTAGTCTTGGACTAGCGGGAGTGTGGAGCGGGGAGCTGTTTTTT
TRBV25-1	NA	NA	TRBJ1-6	CASSAGSLGTPLHF	TGTGCCAGCAGTGCGGGATCCCTCGGGACACCCCTCCACTTT
TRBV28	NA	NA	TRBJ1-3	CASSLLFGSGNTIYF	TGTGCCAGCAGTCTCCTGTTTGGCTCTGGAAACACCATATATTTT